These T cell receptor beta chains were read from a single sample in a study of shared clonotypes between healthy human individuals. The protocol was immunoSEQ multiplex PCR, while the TCRdb copy is restricted to in-frame clones and leaves out a portion. The data hold about 1.5 million clones, with around 98% observed a single time. Sequenced sample: naive CD4+ T cells sorted from blood. These receptors were obtained from a man under 40 in good health. CDR3s include the opening cysteine and the closing phenylalanine or tryptophan. The D gene is left open where the match is weak. Clone size, where shown, is once, few, many, or a class for clones that have expanded.

length	D	size	V	J	CDR3	DNA
15	TRBD2	NA	TRBV5-1	TRBJ2-1	CASSLEGLDSNEQFF	TGCGCCAGCAGCTTGGAGGGACTAGATTCCAATGAGCAGTTCTTC
14	TRBD2	few	TRBV10-3	TRBJ2-7	CAISDLGTIYEQYF	TGTGCCATCAGTGACCTAGGGACTATCTACGAGCAGTACTTC
15	NA	NA	TRBV7-9	TRBJ1-5	CASSPIGGKDQPQHF	TGTGCCAGCAGCCCGATTGGGGGGAAAGATCAGCCCCAGCATTTT
13	NA	NA	TRBV5-1	TRBJ1-4	CASSVSGTEKLFF	TGCGCCAGCAGCGTATCCGGGACTGAAAAACTGTTTTTT
17	NA	NA	TRBV18	TRBJ1-1	CASSPSVLTGGDTEAFF	TGTGCCAGCTCACCATCGGTCCTGACGGGGGGGGACACTGAAGCTTTCTTT
17	TRBD1	once	TRBV9	TRBJ2-2	CASSLQGAQIPTGELFF	TGTGCCAGCAGCCTTCAGGGGGCCCAAATACCCACCGGGGAGCTGTTTTTT
13	NA	NA	TRBV7-2	TRBJ1-1	CASSLQLNTEAFF	TGTGCCAGCAGCTTACAACTGAACACTGAAGCTTTCTTT
13	NA	NA	TRBV30	TRBJ1-5	CAWSPGVDQPQHF	TGTGCCTGGAGCCCAGGAGTCGATCAGCCCCAGCATTTT
17	NA	NA	TRBV4-1	TRBJ1-2	CASSQAGGRSRNYGYTF	TGCGCCAGCAGCCAAGCTGGGGGGAGGTCTAGGAACTATGGCTACACCTTC
14	TRBD2	NA	TRBV5-1	TRBJ2-3	CASRQDAGGDTQYF	TGCGCCAGCAGACAAGACGCCGGGGGGGACACGCAGTATTTT
12	NA	NA	TRBV29-1	TRBJ1-3	CSVAAAGNTIYF	TGCAGCGTTGCGGCAGCTGGAAACACCATATATTTT
17	NA	NA	TRBV4-3	TRBJ1-2	CASSQDHLMGLNYGYTF	TGCGCCAGCAGCCAAGACCACCTCATGGGTCTTAACTATGGCTACACCTTC
15	TRBD2	NA	TRBV5-1	TRBJ2-3	CASSPLSGGTDTQYF	TGCGCCAGCAGCCCCCTCTCGGGAGGGACAGATACGCAGTATTTT
14	TRBD2	NA	TRBV5-1	TRBJ2-2	CASSLTSVTGELFF	TGCGCCAGCAGCTTGACTAGCGTAACCGGGGAGCTGTTTTTT
16	NA	NA	TRBV11-3	TRBJ2-1	CASSRSGHRIYNEQFF	TGTGCCAGCAGCAGGTCGGGCCATCGAATCTACAATGAGCAGTTCTTC
13	NA	NA	TRBV28	TRBJ2-2	CASSLGNTGELFF	TGTGCCAGCAGTTTGGGGAACACCGGGGAGCTGTTTTTT
18	TRBD2	NA	TRBV29-1	TRBJ2-1	CSVEDERERRLAGSPQFF	TGCAGCGTTGAAGATGAGAGGGAACGGAGGCTAGCGGGATCTCCGCAGTTCTTC
17	TRBD2	NA	TRBV9	TRBJ2-1	CASSVDGLAGVLDEQFF	TGTGCCAGCAGCGTAGACGGACTAGCGGGAGTTCTGGATGAGCAGTTCTTC
12	NA	NA	TRBV5-4	TRBJ2-7	CAGSVPGYEQYF	TGTGCCGGCTCGGTACCGGGCTACGAGCAGTACTTC
15	TRBD1	NA	TRBV25-1	TRBJ2-7	CASSVGQGAFYEQYF	TGTGCCAGCAGTGTAGGACAGGGCGCCTTCTACGAGCAGTACTTC
14	NA	NA	TRBV18	TRBJ2-7	CASSPGADSYEQYF	TGTGCCAGCTCACCAGGGGCAGACTCCTACGAGCAGTACTTC
16	NA	NA	TRBV28	TRBJ2-3	CASSLAGRTSTDTQYF	TGTGCCAGCAGTTTGGCGGGGCGGACTAGCACAGATACGCAGTATTTT
14	TRBD1	NA	TRBV28	TRBJ2-2	CASSLWQGAGELFF	TGTGCCAGCAGTTTATGGCAGGGGGCCGGGGAGCTGTTTTTT
15	NA	NA	TRBV6-5	TRBJ1-1	CASSYNTFTGTEAFF	TGTGCCAGCAGTTACAACACTTTTACGGGCACTGAAGCTTTCTTT
15	NA	NA	TRBV27	TRBJ2-5	CASSLRVLAQETQYF	TGTGCCAGCAGTTTACGCGTTTTGGCTCAAGAGACCCAGTACTTC
15	NA	NA	TRBV6-6	TRBJ2-1	CASRLRLSSYNEQFF	TGTGCCAGCAGGTTGCGGCTGAGCTCCTACAATGAGCAGTTCTTC
13	NA	NA	TRBV27	TRBJ2-5	CASSFRSQETQYF	TGTGCCAGCAGTTTCCGTTCACAAGAGACCCAGTACTTC
14	NA	NA	TRBV28	TRBJ1-5	CASRGGQRDQPQHF	TGTGCCAGCAGGGGGGGGCAGAGGGATCAGCCCCAGCATTTT
16	TRBD2	NA	TRBV19	TRBJ2-2	CASSIEFGRATGELFF	TGTGCCAGTAGTATAGAATTCGGGAGGGCCACCGGGGAGCTGTTTTTT
16	TRBD2	NA	TRBV27	TRBJ2-1	CASSRTSGSIYNEQFF	TGTGCCAGCAGCCGGACTAGCGGGAGTATCTACAATGAGCAGTTCTTC
14	TRBD1	NA	TRBV4-3	TRBJ1-2	CASSLAGTVYGYTF	TGCGCCAGCAGCCTGGCCGGGACAGTATATGGCTACACCTTC
15	NA	NA	TRBV27	TRBJ2-5	CASSPGQRIGETQYF	TGTGCCAGCAGTCCTGGACAGAGGATCGGAGAGACCCAGTACTTC
17	TRBD1	NA	TRBV18	TRBJ1-1	CASSPPGQGAFYTEAFF	TGTGCCAGCTCACCACCCGGACAGGGGGCGTTTTATACTGAAGCTTTCTTT
17	NA	NA	TRBV19	TRBJ2-3	CASSIRLKGLWTDTQYF	TGTGCCAGTAGTATACGGCTAAAGGGTTTGTGGACAGATACGCAGTATTTT
16	NA	NA	TRBV7-8	TRBJ2-1	CASSSRGVSSYNEQFF	TGTGCCAGCAGTTCTCGTGGGGTAAGCTCCTACAATGAGCAGTTCTTC
16	NA	NA	TRBV5-5	TRBJ2-7	CASSLERPSGGYEQYF	TGTGCCAGCAGCTTAGAGCGGCCCTCCGGAGGATACGAGCAGTACTTC
14	NA	NA	TRBV11-2	TRBJ2-5	CASSLVSALETQYF	TGTGCCAGCAGCTTAGTGAGTGCCCTAGAGACCCAGTACTTC
15	NA	once	TRBV5-6	TRBJ1-3	CASSLVRSSGNTIYF	TGTGCCAGCAGCTTGGTAAGGAGCTCTGGAAACACCATATATTTT
16	NA	NA	TRBV5-6	TRBJ1-1	CASSPPAGQGTTEAFF	TGTGCCAGCAGCCCCCCTGCTGGACAAGGGACAACTGAAGCTTTCTTT
14	NA	NA	TRBV28	TRBJ1-5	CAARGEVVNQPQHF	TGTGCCGCTCGAGGGGAAGTAGTAAATCAGCCCCAGCATTTT
15	TRBD1	NA	TRBV9	TRBJ2-5	CASSVAGTGGETQYF	TGTGCCAGCAGCGTAGCAGGGACAGGAGGAGAGACCCAGTACTTC
13	TRBD1	NA	TRBV27	TRBJ2-5	CASSLQGEETQYF	TGTGCCAGCAGTTTACAGGGGGAAGAGACCCAGTACTTC
17	TRBD2	NA	TRBV18	TRBJ2-3	CASSPIPSGRGTDTQYF	TGTGCCAGCTCACCAATACCTAGCGGGAGAGGGACAGATACGCAGTATTTT
14	NA	NA	TRBV5-1	TRBJ2-7	CASSFGGAGSEQYF	TGCGCCAGCAGCTTTGGAGGGGCTGGCTCCGAGCAGTACTTC
9	NA	NA	TRBV20-1	TRBJ1-2	CSARLGYTF	TGCAGTGCTAGGTTGGGCTACACCTTC
17	TRBD2	NA	TRBV7-9	TRBJ2-1	CASSPIPSGRTYNEQFF	TGTGCCAGCAGCCCGATCCCTAGCGGGAGAACCTACAATGAGCAGTTCTTC
15	NA	NA	TRBV5-1	TRBJ2-5	CASSPDRAREETQYF	TGCGCCAGCAGCCCGGACCGGGCTAGAGAAGAGACCCAGTACTTC
15	TRBD2	NA	TRBV19	TRBJ2-7	CASSIRGLAGYEQYF	TGTGCCAGTAGTATCAGGGGACTAGCGGGCTACGAGCAGTACTTC
17	TRBD2	NA	TRBV11-3	TRBJ2-1	CASSLDRGREVDNEQFF	TGTGCCAGCAGCTTAGATAGGGGACGGGAGGTGGACAATGAGCAGTTCTTC
12	TRBD2	NA	TRBV7-9	TRBJ2-7	CASSASGYEQYF	TGTGCCAGCAGCGCTAGCGGCTACGAGCAGTACTTC
17	TRBD2	NA	TRBV11-2	TRBJ2-2	CASSSGTSGINTGELFF	TGTGCCAGCAGCTCCGGGACTAGCGGGATTAACACCGGGGAGCTGTTTTTT
13	NA	NA	TRBV6-4	TRBJ2-7	CASSDWPGTEQYF	TGTGCCAGCAGTGACTGGCCCGGAACCGAGCAGTACTTC